What follows is one T cell receptor beta chain and its context. No antigen is known for it. Germline-derived CDR1 and CDR2 are LNHDA and SQIVND (reference sequence). The CDR3 spans 13 residues. The germline V and J ends were trimmed by 8 bases and 4 bases, with 14 bases remaining between them. This entry comes from a study of T cell responses to AZD1222 COVID-19 vaccine. The repertoire was sequenced with immunoSEQ multiplex PCR; TCRdb's copy has only in-frame clones and lacks some. The repertoire holds over 150,000 clones, 90% to 95% seen once, with about 1% in the top ten. Whole-study results and caveats: Just five to seven AZD1222 recipients tested seropositive at baseline.

This chain uses TRBV19 with TRBJ1-2; a weak D match, TRBD1 (6 bases). This TCR was sampled from an adult who received the MenACWY meningococcal vaccine as a control. The sequencing used peripheral blood, collected 28 days after the second dose of the MenACWY control vaccine. The CDR3: CASWQGMSYGYTF. Written as DNA, the CDR3 is TGTGCCAGTTGGCAGGGGATGAGCTATGGCTACACCTTC.